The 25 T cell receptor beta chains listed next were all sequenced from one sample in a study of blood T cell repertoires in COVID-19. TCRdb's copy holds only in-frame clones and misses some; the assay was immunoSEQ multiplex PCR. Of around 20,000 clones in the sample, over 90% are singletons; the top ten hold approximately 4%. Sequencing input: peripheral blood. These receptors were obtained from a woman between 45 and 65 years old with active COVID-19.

The CDR3 DNA reads TGTGCCAGCAGTTTTTGGACTAGCGGGAGTTACAATGAGCAGTTCTTC. This codes for CASSFWTSGSYNEQFF. The chain joins TRBV27 to TRBJ2-1; 13 bases are shared with TRBD2. This CDR3 has 16 amino acids. Germline assignment: CDR1 MNHEY and CDR2 SMNVEV (reference sequence). Trimming cost V 3 bases and J 4 bases; bases outside gene matches: 3.

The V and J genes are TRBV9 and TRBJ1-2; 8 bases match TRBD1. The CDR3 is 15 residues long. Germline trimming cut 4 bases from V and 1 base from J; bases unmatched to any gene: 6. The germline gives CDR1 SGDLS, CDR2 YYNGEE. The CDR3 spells CASSPQGDLNYGYTF. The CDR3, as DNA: TGTGCCAGCAGCCCACAGGGGGACCTTAACTATGGCTACACCTTC.

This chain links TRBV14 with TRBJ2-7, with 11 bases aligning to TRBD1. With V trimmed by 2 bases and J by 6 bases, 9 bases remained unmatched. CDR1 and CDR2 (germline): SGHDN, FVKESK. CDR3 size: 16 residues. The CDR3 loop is CASSQRTTGTGGEQYF. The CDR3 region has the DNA TGTGCCAGCAGCCAAAGAACCACCGGGACAGGGGGCGAGCAGTACTTC. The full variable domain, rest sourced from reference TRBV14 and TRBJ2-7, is EAGVTQFPSHSVIEKGQTVTLRCDPISGHDNLYWYRRVMGKEIKFLLHFVKESKQDESGMPNNRFLAERTGGTYSTLKVQPAELEDSGVYFCASSQRTTGTGGEQYFGPGTRLTVT.

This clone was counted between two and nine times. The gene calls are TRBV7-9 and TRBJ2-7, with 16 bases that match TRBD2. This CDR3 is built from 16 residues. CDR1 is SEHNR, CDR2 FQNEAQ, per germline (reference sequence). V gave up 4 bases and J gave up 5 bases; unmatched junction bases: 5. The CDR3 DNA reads TGTGCCAGCAGCTCCGGGACTAGCGGGAGGGCCGACGAGCAGTACTTC. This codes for CASSSGTSGRADEQYF.

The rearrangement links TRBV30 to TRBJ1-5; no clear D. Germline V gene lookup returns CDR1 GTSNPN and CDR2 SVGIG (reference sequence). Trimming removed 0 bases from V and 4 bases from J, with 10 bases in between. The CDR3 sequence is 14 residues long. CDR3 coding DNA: TGTGCCTGGAGTGTTGGGCAGAAGAATCAGCCCCAGCATTTT. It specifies CAWSVGQKNQPQHF.

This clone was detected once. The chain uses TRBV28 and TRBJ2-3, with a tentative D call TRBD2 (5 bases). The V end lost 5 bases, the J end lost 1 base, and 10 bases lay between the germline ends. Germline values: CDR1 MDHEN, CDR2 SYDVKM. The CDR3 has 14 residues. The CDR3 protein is CASSKRMRTDTQYF. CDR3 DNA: TGTGCCAGCAGTAAGCGGATGCGCACAGATACGCAGTATTTT. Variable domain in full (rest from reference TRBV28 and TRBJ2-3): DVKVTQSSRYLVKRTGEKVFLECVQDMDHENMFWYRQDPGLGLRLIYFSYDVKMKEKGDIPEGYSVSREKKERFSLILESASTNQTSMYLCASSKRMRTDTQYFGPGTRLTVL.

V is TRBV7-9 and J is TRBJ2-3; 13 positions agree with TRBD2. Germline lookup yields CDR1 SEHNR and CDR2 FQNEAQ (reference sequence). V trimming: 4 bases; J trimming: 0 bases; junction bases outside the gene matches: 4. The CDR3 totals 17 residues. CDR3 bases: TGTGCCAGCAGCTCAGCGGGACTAGCGGGAAGCACAGATACGCAGTATTTT. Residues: CASSSAGLAGSTDTQYF.

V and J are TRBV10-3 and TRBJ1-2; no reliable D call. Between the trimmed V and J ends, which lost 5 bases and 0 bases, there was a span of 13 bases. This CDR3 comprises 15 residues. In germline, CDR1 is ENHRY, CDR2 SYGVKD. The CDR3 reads CAISREGASNYGYTF. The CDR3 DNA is TGTGCCATCAGTAGGGAGGGAGCTTCTAACTATGGCTACACCTTC.

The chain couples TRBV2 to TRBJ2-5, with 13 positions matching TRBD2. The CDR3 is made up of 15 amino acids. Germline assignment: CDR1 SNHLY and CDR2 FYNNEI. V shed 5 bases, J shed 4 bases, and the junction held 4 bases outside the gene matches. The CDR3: CASSWTSGSGETQYF. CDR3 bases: TGTGCCAGCAGTTGGACTAGCGGGAGTGGAGAGACCCAGTACTTC.

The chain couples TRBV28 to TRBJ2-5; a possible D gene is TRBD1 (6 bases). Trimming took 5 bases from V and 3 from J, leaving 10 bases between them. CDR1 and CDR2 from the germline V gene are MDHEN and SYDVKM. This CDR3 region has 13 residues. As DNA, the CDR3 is TGTGCCAGCAGTCTTGGACAGAAAGAGACCCAGTACTTC. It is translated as CASSLGQKETQYF.

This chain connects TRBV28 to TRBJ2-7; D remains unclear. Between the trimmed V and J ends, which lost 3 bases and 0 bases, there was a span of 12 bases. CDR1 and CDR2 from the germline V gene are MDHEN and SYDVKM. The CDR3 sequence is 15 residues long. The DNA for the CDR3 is TGTGCCAGCAGTTTGCAACGTCTCTACTCCTACGAGCAGTACTTC. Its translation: CASSLQRLYSYEQYF.

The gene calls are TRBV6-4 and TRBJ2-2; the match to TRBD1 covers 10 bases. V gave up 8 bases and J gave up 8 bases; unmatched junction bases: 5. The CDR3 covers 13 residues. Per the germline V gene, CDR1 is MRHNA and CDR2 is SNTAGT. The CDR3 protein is CASGTGVEGELFF. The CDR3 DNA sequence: TGTGCCAGCGGGACAGGGGTCGAAGGGGAGCTGTTTTTT.

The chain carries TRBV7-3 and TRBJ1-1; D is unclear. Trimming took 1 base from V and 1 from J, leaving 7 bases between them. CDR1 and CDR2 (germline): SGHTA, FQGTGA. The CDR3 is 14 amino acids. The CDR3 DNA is TGTGCCAGCAGCTTAATGCGTGCGAACACTGAAGCTTTCTTT. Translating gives CASSLMRANTEAFF.

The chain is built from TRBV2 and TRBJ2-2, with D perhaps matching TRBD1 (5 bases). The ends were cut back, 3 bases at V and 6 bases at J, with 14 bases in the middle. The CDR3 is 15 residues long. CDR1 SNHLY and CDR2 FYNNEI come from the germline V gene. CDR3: CASSDRTWSAGELFF. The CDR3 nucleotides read TGTGCCAGCAGTGATAGGACATGGTCCGCCGGGGAGCTGTTTTTT.

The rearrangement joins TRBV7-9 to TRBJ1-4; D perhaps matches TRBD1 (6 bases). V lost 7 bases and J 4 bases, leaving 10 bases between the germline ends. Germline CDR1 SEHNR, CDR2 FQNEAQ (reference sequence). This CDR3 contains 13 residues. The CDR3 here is CASTLDSNEKLFF. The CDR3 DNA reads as TGTGCCAGCACCCTGGACAGTAATGAAAAACTGTTTTTT.

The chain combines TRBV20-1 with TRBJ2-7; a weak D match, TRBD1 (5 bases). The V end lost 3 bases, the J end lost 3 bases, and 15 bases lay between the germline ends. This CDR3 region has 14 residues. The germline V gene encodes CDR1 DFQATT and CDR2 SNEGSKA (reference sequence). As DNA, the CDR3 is TGCAGTGCTAGTCGACAGCCAAGGGACTACGAGCAGTACTTC. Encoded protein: CSASRQPRDYEQYF.

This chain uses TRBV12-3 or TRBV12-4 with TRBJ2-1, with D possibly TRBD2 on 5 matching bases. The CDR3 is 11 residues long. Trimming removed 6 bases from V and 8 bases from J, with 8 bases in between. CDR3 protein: CASSPRDEQFF. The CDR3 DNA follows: TGTGCCAGCAGCCCGAGGGATGAGCAGTTCTTC.

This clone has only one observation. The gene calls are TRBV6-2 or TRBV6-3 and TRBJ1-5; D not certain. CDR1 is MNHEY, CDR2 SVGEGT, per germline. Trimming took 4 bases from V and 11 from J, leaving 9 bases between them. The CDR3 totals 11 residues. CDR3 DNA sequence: TGTGCCAGCAGTTCCGGGGTAACCCAGCATTTT. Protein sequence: CASSSGVTQHF.

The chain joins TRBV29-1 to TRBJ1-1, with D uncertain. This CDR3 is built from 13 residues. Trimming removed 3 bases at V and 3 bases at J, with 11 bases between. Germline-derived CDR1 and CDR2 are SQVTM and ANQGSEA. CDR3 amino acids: CSVEVGRDTEAFF. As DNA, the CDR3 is TGCAGCGTTGAGGTAGGGAGAGACACTGAAGCTTTCTTT.

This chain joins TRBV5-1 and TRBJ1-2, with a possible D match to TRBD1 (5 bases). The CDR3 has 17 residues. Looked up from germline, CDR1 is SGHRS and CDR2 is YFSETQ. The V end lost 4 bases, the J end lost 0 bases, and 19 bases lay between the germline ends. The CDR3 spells CASSRQGIGPTNYGYTF. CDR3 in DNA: TGCGCCAGCAGCCGGCAGGGTATAGGGCCCACTAACTATGGCTACACCTTC.

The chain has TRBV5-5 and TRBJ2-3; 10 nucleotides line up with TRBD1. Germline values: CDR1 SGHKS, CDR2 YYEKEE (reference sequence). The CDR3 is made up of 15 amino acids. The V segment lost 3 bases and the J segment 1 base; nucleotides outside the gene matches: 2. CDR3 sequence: CASSWGTGGTDTQYF. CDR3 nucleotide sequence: TGTGCCAGCAGCTGGGGGACAGGGGGCACAGATACGCAGTATTTT.

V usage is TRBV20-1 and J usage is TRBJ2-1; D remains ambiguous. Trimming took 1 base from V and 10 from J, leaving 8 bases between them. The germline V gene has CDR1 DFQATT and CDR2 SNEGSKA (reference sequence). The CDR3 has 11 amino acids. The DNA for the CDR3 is TGCAGTGCTAGAGGTCTCGGGGAGCAGTTCTTC. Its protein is CSARGLGEQFF.

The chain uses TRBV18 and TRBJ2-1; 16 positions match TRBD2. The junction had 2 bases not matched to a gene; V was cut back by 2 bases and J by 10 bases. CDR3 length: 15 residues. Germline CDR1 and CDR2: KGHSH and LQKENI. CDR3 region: CASSPGTSGRVEQFF. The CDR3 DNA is TGTGCCAGCTCACCAGGGACTAGCGGGAGGGTCGAGCAGTTCTTC.

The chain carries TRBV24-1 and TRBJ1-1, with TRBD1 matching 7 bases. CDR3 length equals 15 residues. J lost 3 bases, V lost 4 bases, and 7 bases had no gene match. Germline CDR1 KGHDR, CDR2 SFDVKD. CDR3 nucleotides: TGTGCCACCAGTGACTCCCGACAGGGCTACACTGAAGCTTTCTTT. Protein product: CATSDSRQGYTEAFF.

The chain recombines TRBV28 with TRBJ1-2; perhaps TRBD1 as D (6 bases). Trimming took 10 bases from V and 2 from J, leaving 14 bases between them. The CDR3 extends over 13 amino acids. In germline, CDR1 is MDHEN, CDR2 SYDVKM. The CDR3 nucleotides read TGTGCCACTACAGGGTTTAAAAACTATGGCTACACCTTC. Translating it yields CATTGFKNYGYTF.